This entry is about one TCR beta chain. Seattle's enrolled individuals joined amid active infection and were then monitored longitudinally. This sample was taken from a study of blood T cell repertoires in COVID-19. Study information: The study drew acute and convalescent COVID-19 samples from the United States, Italy and Spain. Nucleic acid was either cDNA or gDNA, and it came from T cells, B-cell-depleted T cells, or PBMCs.

In the original workflow: The authors estimated nucleated cell counts from reference gene primer amplification. The table came from immunoSEQ multiplex PCR; TCRdb's copy has only in-frame clones and leaves some out. The DNA gave D and trimming, while V, J and clone size come from that table. The sample contains approximately 320,000 clones, roughly 89% of which appear only once. This sequence originates from a woman aged 25 to 39 with COVID-19, enrolled during active disease. Material: peripheral blood.

CDR3: CASRRDRMGEKLFF. The CDR3 DNA follows: TGTGCCAGCAGGCGGGACAGGATGGGGGAAAAACTGTTTTTT. J is TRBJ1-4 and V is TRBV6-5; 8 bases line up with TRBD1. Germline loops: CDR1 MNHEY, CDR2 SVGAGI. Trimming removed 6 bases from V and 8 bases from J; junction bases left unmatched: 8. CDR3 length: 14 residues.